This TCR beta chain was obtained from a study of CD8 T cells in Susac syndrome. Germline V CDR1 and CDR2: KGHDR, SFDVKD. The CDR3 has 14 amino acids. V shed 5 bases and J shed 2 bases, with 10 bases lying between them. The RNA input was about 0.5 to 1 ug, and it was reverse transcribed with random hexamers. Using its own MiXCR run on the immunoSEQ multiplex PCR reads, TCRdb lists one record per CDR3 protein. The sample lists 100,000 or so distinct CDR3 sequences, 95% occurring once. This receptor was taken from a human donor with Susac syndrome. Source material: CD8+ T cells from PBMCs. The chain uses TRBV24-1 and TRBJ2-3, with D possibly matching TRBD1 (6 bases). CDR3 amino acids: CATSGDTDTDTQYF. The DNA of the CDR3 is TGTGCCACCAGTGGGGACACTGACACAGATACGCAGTATTTT.